What follows are 10 T cell receptor beta chains derived from one specimen sequenced in a study of PD-1 blockade in mismatch repair-deficient tumors. Method: immunoSEQ multiplex PCR; TCRdb's copy keeps in-frame clones and lacks some. The repertoire holds tens of thousands of clones, 70% to 80% seen once, with approximately 5% in the top ten. Sequenced material: peripheral blood, taken 2 weeks after starting pembrolizumab. The receptors originated from an adult with mismatch repair-deficient cancer.

V and J are TRBV7-9 and TRBJ2-6; no definite D call. Germline V lookup: CDR1 SEHNR, CDR2 FQNEAQ (reference sequence). The CDR3 runs to 16 residues. V lost 0 bases to trimming and J lost 4 bases, with 10 bases between them. CDR3 sequence (DNA): TGTGCCAGCAGCTTAGCCCTTGCGACAGGGGCCAACGTCCTGACTTTC. Its translation: CASSLALATGANVLTF.

The V and J genes are TRBV6-4 and TRBJ1-1, with no clear D. The CDR3 has 13 residues. V lost 4 bases to trimming and J lost 1 base, with 7 bases between them. Germline V lookup: CDR1 MRHNA, CDR2 SNTAGT. The CDR3 loop is CASSARANTEAFF. As DNA, the CDR3 is TGTGCCAGCAGTGCCCGGGCGAACACTGAAGCTTTCTTT.

This clone was detected only a few times. The chain uses TRBV10-3 and TRBJ1-5; TRBD1 agrees at 8 bases. Trimming took 7 bases from V and 5 from J; bases not matched to a gene: 7. CDR3 size: 14 residues. Germline CDR1 and CDR2: ENHRY and SYGVKD. CDR3 sequence: CAIKDRVSHQPQHF. CDR3 sequence (DNA): TGTGCCATCAAGGACAGGGTTTCCCATCAGCCCCAGCATTTT.

This clone was counted between two and nine times. The CDR3 loop is CASSLDRGTYGYTF. CDR3 nucleotides: TGTGCCAGCAGCTTGGACAGGGGTACCTATGGCTACACCTTC. The chain combines TRBV5-4 with TRBJ1-2, with 7 bases that match TRBD1. Germline V gene sequence: CDR1 SGHNT, CDR2 YYREEE (reference sequence). CDR3 size: 14 residues. V shed 0 bases and J 4 bases; nucleotides not matched to a gene: 3.

The chain is built from TRBV7-3 and TRBJ1-2, with 7 bases matching TRBD1. CDR3 length: 14 residues. Germline V gene sequence: CDR1 SGHTA, CDR2 FQGTGA. The V segment lost 0 bases and the J segment 4 bases; nucleotides outside the gene matches: 2. CDR3 residues: CASSLTRDSYGYTF. DNA of the CDR3: TGTGCCAGCAGCTTAACTCGGGACAGCTATGGCTACACCTTC.

The chain uses TRBV5-6 and TRBJ2-1; D gene ambiguous. Germline V gene data show CDR1 as SGHDT and CDR2 as YYEEEE. The V end lost 4 bases, the J end lost 5 bases, and 4 bases lay between the germline ends. The CDR3 spans 11 residues. The CDR3 DNA reads as TGTGCCAGCAGCGTGAACAATGAGCAGTTCTTC. It yields the protein CASSVNNEQFF.

The chain recombines TRBV11-2 with TRBJ1-2, with 11 bases that match TRBD1. Trimming removed 8 bases from V and 8 bases from J; junction bases left unmatched: 7. CDR1 is SGHAT, CDR2 FQNNGV, per germline. CDR3 length equals 13 residues. CDR3 sequence (DNA): TGTGCCAGCTCGGGACAGGGGGTCGCGGGCTACACCTTC. Its translation is CASSGQGVAGYTF. Looking up the rest from reference TRBV11-2 and TRBJ1-2 gives the full variable domain: EAGVAQSPRYKIIEKRQSVAFWCNPISGHATLYWYQQILGQGPKLLIQFQNNGVVDDSQLPKDRFSAERLKGVDSTLKIQPAKLEDSAVYLCASSGQGVAGYTFGSGTRLTVV.

With regard to this clone: Relative to the germline gene, one junction end is altered; a read error may explain this. This sequence joins TRBV6-1 and TRBJ2-7; 8 bases align to TRBD1. The CDR3 consists of 17 residues. Germline V gene data show CDR1 as MNHNS and CDR2 as SASEGT. As DNA, the CDR3 is TGTGCCAGCAGGGAAGGACAGGGCCGGGGAAACTCCTACGAGCAGTACTTC. Protein sequence: CASREGQGRGNSYEQYF.

The chain has TRBV15 and TRBJ2-7, with 9 positions matching TRBD2. The CDR3 is made up of 14 amino acids. The ends lost 5 bases at V and 7 bases at J; junction bases unmatched: 9. The germline gives CDR1 LNHNV, CDR2 YYDKDF (reference sequence). CDR3 region: CATSGRGGRGEQYF. The CDR3 bases are TGTGCCACCAGCGGCCGGGGCGGGAGGGGAGAGCAGTACTTC.

The J gene is TRBJ2-1, the V gene TRBV27, with D hard to call. CDR1 MNHEY and CDR2 SMNVEV come from the germline V gene (reference sequence). CDR3 length equals 12 residues. V was shortened by 8 bases and J by 0 bases, with 5 bases between the two germline ends. This CDR3 is CASGPSYNEQFF. DNA for the CDR3: TGTGCCAGCGGCCCCTCCTACAATGAGCAGTTCTTC.